This paragraph reports one T cell receptor (beta chain). These data belong to a study of blood T cell repertoires in COVID-19. CDR1 and CDR2 (germline): SGHTA, FQGNSA. The CDR3 covers 14 residues. V lost 0 bases and J 8 bases, leaving 8 bases between the germline ends. In the original analysis: Cell counts per sample came from amplifying reference gene primers. The method was immunoSEQ multiplex PCR; TCRdb's version includes in-frame clones alone and lacks a portion of them. Clone size and V and J calls were adopted from that table, with D and trimming inferred from the DNA. The profile shows 200,000 to 250,000 clones, about four fifths of them singletons.

Sequencing was carried out using peripheral blood. The clonotype comes from a woman younger than 35 with acute or convalescent COVID-19. The chain combines TRBV7-2 with TRBJ1-6; TRBD1 might be the D (5 bases). CDR3 in amino acids: CASSLAGVHSPLHF. In nucleotides, the CDR3 is TGTGCCAGCAGCTTAGCAGGGGTACATTCACCCCTCCACTTT.